Given below is one TCR beta chain in context. V shed 5 bases and J shed 3 bases, with 16 bases lying between them. CDR1 GTSNPN and CDR2 SVGIG come from the germline V gene (reference sequence). The CDR3 is made up of 14 amino acids. This specimen belongs to a study of OX40 agonist ivuxolimab in advanced cancers. Assay used: immunoSEQ multiplex PCR; TCRdb lists only in-frame clones, some missing. The table lists 60,000 or so clones, 83% of them singletons. On cycle 4 day 1 and cycle 7 day 1, as well as at baseline, blood was sampled. The sample here was CD4+ or CD8+ T cells sorted from blood, taken in a trial of the OX40 agonist ivuxolimab. This chain links TRBV30 with TRBJ1-2; D not resolved. The TCR comes from an adult with an advanced solid tumor such as melanoma, head and neck, liver or kidney cancer. This CDR3 is CAWVPVSWDYGYTF. Written as DNA, the CDR3 is TGTGCCTGGGTACCGGTCAGCTGGGACTATGGCTACACCTTC.